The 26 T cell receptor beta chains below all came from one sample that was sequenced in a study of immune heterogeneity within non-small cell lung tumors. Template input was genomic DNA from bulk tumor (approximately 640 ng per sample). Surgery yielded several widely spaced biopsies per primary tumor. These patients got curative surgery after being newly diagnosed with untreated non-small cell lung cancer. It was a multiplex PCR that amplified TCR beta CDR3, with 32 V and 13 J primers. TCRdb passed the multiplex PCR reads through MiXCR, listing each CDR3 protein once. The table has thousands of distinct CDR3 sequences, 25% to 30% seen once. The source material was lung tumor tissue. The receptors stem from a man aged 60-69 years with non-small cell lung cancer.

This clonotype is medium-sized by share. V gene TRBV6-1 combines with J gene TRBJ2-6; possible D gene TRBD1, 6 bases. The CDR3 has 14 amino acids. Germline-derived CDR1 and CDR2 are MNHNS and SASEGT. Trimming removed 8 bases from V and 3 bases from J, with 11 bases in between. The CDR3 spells CASCRGDGANVLTF. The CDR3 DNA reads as TGTGCCAGCTGCAGGGGAGATGGGGCCAACGTCCTGACTTTC.

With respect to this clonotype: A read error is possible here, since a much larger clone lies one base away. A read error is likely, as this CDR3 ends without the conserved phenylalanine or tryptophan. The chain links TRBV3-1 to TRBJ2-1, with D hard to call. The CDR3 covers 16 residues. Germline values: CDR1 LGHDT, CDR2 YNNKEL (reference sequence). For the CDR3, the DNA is TGTGCCAGCAGTCAAGTGGGTAGTAACTCCTACAATGAGCAGTTCTTA. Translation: CASSQVGSNSYNEQFL.

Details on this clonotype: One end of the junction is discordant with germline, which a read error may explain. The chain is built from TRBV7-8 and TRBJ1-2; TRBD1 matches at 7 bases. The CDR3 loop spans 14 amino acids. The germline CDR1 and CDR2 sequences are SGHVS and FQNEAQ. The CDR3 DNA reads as TGTGCCAGCAGCTTAGGGACAGGCTTCTATGGCTACAACTTC. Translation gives CASSLGTGFYGYNF. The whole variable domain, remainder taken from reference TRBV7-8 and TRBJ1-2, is GAGVSQSPRYKVAKRGQDVALRCDPISGHVSLFWYQQALGQGPEFLTYFQNEAQLDKSGLPSDRFFAERPEGSVSTLKIQRTQQEDSAVYLCASSLGTGFYGYNFGSGTRLTVV.

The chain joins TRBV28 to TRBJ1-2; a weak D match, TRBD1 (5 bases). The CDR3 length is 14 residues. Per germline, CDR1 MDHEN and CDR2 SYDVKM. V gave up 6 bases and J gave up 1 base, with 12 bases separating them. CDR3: CASSPTRGNYGYTF. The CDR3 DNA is TGTGCCAGCAGCCCGACAAGGGGTAACTATGGCTACACCTTC.

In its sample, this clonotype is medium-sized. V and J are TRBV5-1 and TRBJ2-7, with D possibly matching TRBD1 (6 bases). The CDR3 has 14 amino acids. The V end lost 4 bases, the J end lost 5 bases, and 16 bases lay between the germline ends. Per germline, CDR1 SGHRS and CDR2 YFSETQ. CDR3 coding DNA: TGCGCCAGCAGCGAACCCCAGACAGGACACGAGCAGTACTTC. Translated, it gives CASSEPQTGHEQYF.

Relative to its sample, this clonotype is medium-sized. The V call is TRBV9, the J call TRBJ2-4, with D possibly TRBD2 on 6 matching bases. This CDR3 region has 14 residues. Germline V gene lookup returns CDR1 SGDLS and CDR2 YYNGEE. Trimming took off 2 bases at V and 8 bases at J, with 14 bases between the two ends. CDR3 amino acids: CASSVGLLRDIQYF. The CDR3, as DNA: TGTGCCAGCAGCGTGGGACTTCTCCGGGACATTCAGTACTTC.

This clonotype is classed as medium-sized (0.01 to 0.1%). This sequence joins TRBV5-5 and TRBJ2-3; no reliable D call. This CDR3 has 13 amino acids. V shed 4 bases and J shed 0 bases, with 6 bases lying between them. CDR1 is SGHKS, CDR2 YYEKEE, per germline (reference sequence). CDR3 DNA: TGTGCCAGCAGCGTAGACAGCACAGATACGCAGTATTTT. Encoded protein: CASSVDSTDTQYF.

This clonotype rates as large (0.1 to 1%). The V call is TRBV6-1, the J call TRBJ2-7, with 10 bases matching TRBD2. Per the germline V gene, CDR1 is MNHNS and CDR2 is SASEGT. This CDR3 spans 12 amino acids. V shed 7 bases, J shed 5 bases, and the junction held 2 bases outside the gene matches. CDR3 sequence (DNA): TGTGCCAGCACTGGACTAGCGGACGAGCAGTACTTC. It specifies CASTGLADEQYF.

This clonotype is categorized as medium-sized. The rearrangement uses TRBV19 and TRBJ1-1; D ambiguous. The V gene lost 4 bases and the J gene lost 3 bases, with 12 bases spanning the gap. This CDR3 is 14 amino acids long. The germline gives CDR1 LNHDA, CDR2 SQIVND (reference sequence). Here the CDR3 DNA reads TGTGCCAGTAGTACGTTTTCAGTAGACACTGAAGCTTTCTTT. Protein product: CASSTFSVDTEAFF.

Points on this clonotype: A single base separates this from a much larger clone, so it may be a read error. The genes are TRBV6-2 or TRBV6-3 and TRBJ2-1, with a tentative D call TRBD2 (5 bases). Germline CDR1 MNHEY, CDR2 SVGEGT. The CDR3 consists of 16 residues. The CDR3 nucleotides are TGTGCCAGCAATTACGTCCGTGCTAGCACATACAATGAGCAGTTCTTC. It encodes CASNYVRASTYNEQFF.

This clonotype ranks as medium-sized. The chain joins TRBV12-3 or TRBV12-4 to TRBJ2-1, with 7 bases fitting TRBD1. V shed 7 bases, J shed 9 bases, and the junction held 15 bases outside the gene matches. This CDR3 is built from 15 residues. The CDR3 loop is CASIYRGIQGPEQFF. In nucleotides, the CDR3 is TGTGCCAGCATCTACAGGGGCATACAGGGTCCTGAGCAGTTCTTC.

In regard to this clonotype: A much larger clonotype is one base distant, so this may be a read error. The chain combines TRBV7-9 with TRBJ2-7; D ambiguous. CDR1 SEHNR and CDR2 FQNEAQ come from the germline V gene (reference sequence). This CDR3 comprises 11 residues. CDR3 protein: CVSSLLYEQYF. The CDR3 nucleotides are TGTGTCAGCAGCTTACTGTACGAGCAGTACTTC.

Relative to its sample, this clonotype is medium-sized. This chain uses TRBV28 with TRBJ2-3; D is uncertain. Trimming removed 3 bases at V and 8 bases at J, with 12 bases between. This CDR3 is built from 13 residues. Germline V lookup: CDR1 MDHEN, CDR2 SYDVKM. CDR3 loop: CASSLALTGTQYF. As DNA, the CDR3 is TGTGCCAGCAGTTTGGCTCTTACGGGTACGCAGTATTTT.

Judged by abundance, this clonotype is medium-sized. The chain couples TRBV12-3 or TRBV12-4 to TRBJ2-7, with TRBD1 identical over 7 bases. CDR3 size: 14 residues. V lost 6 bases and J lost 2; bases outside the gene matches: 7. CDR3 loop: CASRKETGTYEQYF. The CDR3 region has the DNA TGTGCCAGCAGAAAGGAGACAGGGACCTACGAGCAGTACTTC.

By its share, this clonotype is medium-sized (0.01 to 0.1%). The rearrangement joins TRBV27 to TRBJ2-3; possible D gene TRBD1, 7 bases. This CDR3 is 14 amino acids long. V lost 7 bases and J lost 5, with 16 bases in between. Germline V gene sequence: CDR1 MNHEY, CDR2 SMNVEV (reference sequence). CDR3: CASTPGGGLDTQYF. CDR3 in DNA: TGTGCCAGCACCCCTGGAGGGGGCCTAGATACGCAGTATTTT.

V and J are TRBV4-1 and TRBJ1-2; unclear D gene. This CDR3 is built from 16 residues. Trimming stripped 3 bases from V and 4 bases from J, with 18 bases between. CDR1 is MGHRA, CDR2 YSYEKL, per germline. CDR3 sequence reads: CASSQDQAGASYGYTF. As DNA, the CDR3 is TGCGCCAGCAGCCAGGATCAGGCTGGAGCTAGCTATGGCTACACCTTC.

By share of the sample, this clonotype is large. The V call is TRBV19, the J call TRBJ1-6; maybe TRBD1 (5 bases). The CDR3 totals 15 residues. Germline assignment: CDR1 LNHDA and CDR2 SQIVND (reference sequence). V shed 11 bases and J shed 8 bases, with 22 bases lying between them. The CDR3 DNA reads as TGTGCCTCAGCGCAGGTTGGAGGGGTAGATTCACCCCTCCACTTT. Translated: CASAQVGGVDSPLHF. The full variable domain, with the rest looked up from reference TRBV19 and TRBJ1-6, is DGGITQSPKYLFRKEGQNVTLSCEQNLNHDAMYWYRQDPGQGLRLIYYSQIVNDFQKGDIAEGYSVSREKKESFPLTVTSAQKNPTAFYLCASAQVGGVDSPLHFGNGTRLTVT.

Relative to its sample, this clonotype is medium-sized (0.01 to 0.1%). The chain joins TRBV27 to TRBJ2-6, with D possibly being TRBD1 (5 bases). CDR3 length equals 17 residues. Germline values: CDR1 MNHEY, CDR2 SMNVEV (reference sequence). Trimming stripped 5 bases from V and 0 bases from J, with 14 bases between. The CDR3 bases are TGTGCCAGCAGTACAGACTTACAGGTCTCTGGGGCCAACGTCCTGACTTTC. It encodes CASSTDLQVSGANVLTF.

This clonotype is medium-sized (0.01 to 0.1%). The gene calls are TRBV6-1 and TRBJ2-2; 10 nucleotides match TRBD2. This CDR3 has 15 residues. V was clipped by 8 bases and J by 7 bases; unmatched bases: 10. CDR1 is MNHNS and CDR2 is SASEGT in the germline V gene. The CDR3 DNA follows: TGTGCCAGCTCTTCTAGCGGGAGTATTATCGGGGAGCTGTTTTTT. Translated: CASSSSGSIIGELFF.

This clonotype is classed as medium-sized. The CDR3 DNA sequence: TGCAGTGCTAGCAGGGCGGGTCGCGAGCAGTACTTC. The encoded protein is CSASRAGREQYF. The chain has TRBV20-1 and TRBJ2-7; D is perhaps TRBD1 or TRBD2 (5 bases each). From germline, CDR1 is DFQATT and CDR2 SNEGSKA (reference sequence). The CDR3 totals 12 residues. The V end was cut by 3 bases, the J end by 6 bases, with 12 bases between.

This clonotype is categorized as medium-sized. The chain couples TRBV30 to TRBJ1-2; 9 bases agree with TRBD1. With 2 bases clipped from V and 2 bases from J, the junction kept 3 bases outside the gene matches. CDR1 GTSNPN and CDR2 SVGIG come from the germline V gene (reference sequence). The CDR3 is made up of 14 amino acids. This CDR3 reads CAWSKGQGNYGYTF. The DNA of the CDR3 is TGTGCCTGGAGTAAAGGACAGGGGAACTATGGCTACACCTTC.

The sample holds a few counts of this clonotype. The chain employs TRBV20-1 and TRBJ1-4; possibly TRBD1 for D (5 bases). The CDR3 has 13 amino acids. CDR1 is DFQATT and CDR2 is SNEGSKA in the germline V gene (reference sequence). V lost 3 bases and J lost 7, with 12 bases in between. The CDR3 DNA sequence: TGCAGTGCTAGTGTGCCAGGGCCTGAAAAACTGTTTTTT. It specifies CSASVPGPEKLFF.

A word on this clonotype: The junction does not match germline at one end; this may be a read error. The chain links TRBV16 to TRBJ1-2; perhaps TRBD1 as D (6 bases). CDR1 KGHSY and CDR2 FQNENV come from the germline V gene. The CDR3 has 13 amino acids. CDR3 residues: CVSSQGMNHGYTF. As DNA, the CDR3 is TGTGTCAGCAGCCAGGGGATGAACCATGGCTACACCTTC.

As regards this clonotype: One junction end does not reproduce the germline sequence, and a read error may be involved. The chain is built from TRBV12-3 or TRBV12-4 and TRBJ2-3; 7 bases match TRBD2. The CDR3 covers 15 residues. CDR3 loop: CSSSVTSEYTDTQYF. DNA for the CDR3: TGTTCCAGCAGTGTTACTAGCGAGTACACAGATACGCAGTATTTT.

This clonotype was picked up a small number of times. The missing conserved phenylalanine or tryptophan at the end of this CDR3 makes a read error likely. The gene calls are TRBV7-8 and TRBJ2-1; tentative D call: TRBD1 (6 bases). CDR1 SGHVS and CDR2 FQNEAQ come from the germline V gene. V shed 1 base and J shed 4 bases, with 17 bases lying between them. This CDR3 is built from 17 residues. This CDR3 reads CASSLVIRTEIYNEQFS. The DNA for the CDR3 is TGTGCCAGCAGCTTAGTAATTAGGACAGAGATATACAATGAGCAGTTCTCC.

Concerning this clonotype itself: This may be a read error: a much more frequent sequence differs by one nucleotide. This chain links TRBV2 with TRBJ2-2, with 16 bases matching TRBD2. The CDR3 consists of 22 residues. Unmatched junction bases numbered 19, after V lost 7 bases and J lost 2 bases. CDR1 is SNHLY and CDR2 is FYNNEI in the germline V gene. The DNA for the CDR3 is TGTGCCAGCACTCCCGGAAGGGGCGGTGGGACTAGCGGGAGGGACAACACCGGGGAGCTGTTTTTT. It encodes CASTPGRGGGTSGRDNTGELFF.